This record concerns one T cell receptor (beta chain) sequence. Its matching antigen is unknown. Blood specimens came from baseline, cycle 4 day 1, and cycle 7 day 1. These data belong to a study of OX40 agonist ivuxolimab in advanced cancers. Study conclusions and caveats: In general, CD8+ T cells held more expanded clones than CD4+ did, on average. The CD4+ and CD8+ T cells in the blood had expanded clonally by week 6 at 0.1 to 3.0 mg/kg.

The protocol was immunoSEQ multiplex PCR, while the TCRdb copy is restricted to in-frame clones and leaves out a portion. Among about 38,000 clones listed, 92% were seen once. Germline loops: CDR1 SNHLY, CDR2 FYNNEI. The V gene lost 3 bases and the J gene lost 4 bases, with 4 bases spanning the gap. The CDR3 sequence is 11 residues long. The specimen comprised CD4+ or CD8+ T cells sorted from blood, sampled in a trial of the OX40 agonist ivuxolimab. This rearrangement joins TRBV2 to TRBJ2-7, with D uncertain. The clonotype comes from an adult with an advanced solid tumor such as melanoma, head and neck, liver or kidney cancer. This CDR3 reads CASSETYEQYF. In DNA, the CDR3 is TGTGCCAGCAGTGAGACGTACGAGCAGTACTTC.